The 6 T cell receptor beta chains reported below all come from one sample, sequenced in a study of shared clonotypes between healthy human individuals. This table comes from immunoSEQ multiplex PCR, and its TCRdb copy is limited to in-frame clones, with some not included. The data contain about 2.4 million clones, more than 85% of them singletons. The sequenced sample was naive CD4+ T cells from PBMCs. Subset noted: CD45RA+ positively selected. These receptors all come from a young man in good health. Some clones in this sample may be carry-over from other donors' samples.

This chain links TRBV30 with TRBJ2-7, with D uncertain. The CDR3 totals 13 residues. The V and J ends lost 0 bases and 0 bases respectively, with 6 bases between them. Germline V gene data show CDR1 as GTSNPN and CDR2 as SVGIG (reference sequence). CDR3 in DNA: TGTGCCTGGAGTGTGGCGGACTCCTACGAGCAGTACTTC. Amino acids: CAWSVADSYEQYF.

This rearrangement joins TRBV11-2 to TRBJ2-3, with unresolved D. CDR1 and CDR2 (germline): SGHAT, FQNNGV. The CDR3 has 13 residues. Trimming took 3 bases from V and 6 from J, leaving 10 bases between them. The CDR3 coding sequence is TGTGCCAGCAGCTTTGATAAGACGGATACGCAGTATTTT. Translated, it gives CASSFDKTDTQYF.

The chain links TRBV14 to TRBJ2-2; 8 positions agree with TRBD2. This CDR3 has 16 residues. Germline V gene data show CDR1 as SGHDN and CDR2 as FVKESK. The V and J ends lost 4 bases and 5 bases, in that order; junction bases with no gene match: 9. The CDR3: CASSPTAGVGTGELFF. In nucleotides, the CDR3 is TGTGCCAGCAGCCCTACAGCGGGAGTGGGGACCGGGGAGCTGTTTTTT.

The chain is built from TRBV28 and TRBJ2-1, with 8 bases fitting TRBD2. Germline loops: CDR1 MDHEN, CDR2 SYDVKM. The CDR3 covers 17 residues. With V trimmed by 6 bases and J by 4 bases, 14 bases remained unmatched. CDR3 in amino acids: CASSAELGLAGYNEQFF. The CDR3 DNA is TGTGCCAGCAGCGCTGAATTGGGGCTAGCGGGTTACAATGAGCAGTTCTTC.

This clone was picked up one time. The rearrangement uses TRBV5-5 and TRBJ2-2; D not resolved. CDR3 length: 15 residues. Trimming stripped 4 bases from V and 3 bases from J, with 13 bases between. Germline CDR1 reads SGHKS; CDR2 reads YYEKEE (reference sequence). CDR3 nucleotide sequence: TGTGCCAGCAGCCCAAAGTGGGCTGACACCGGGGAGCTGTTTTTT. Translating it yields CASSPKWADTGELFF.

The rearrangement uses TRBV5-1 and TRBJ2-5, with 7 bases lining up with TRBD1. The germline CDR1 and CDR2 sequences are SGHRS and YFSETQ. There are 12 residues in the CDR3. J lost 12 bases, V lost 3 bases, and 8 bases had no gene match. This CDR3 reads CASSYGQEKEYF. The CDR3 DNA sequence: TGCGCCAGCAGCTACGGACAGGAGAAAGAGTACTTC. The full variable domain, its missing parts supplied by reference TRBV5-1 and TRBJ2-5, is KAGVTQTPRYLIKTRGQQVTLSCSPISGHRSVSWYQQTPGQGLQFLFEYFSETQRNKGNFPGRFSGRQFSNSRSEMNVSTLELGDSALYLCASSYGQEKEYFGPGTRLLVL.